The 17 T cell receptor beta chains listed next were all sequenced from one sample in a study of OX40 agonist ivuxolimab in advanced cancers. Measured with immunoSEQ multiplex PCR; TCRdb has only the in-frame clones, and not every one. The table lists about 85,000 clones, about 86% of them singletons. The specimen was CD4+ or CD8+ T cells sorted from blood, collected in a trial of the OX40 agonist ivuxolimab. These receptors were collected from an adult with an advanced solid tumor such as melanoma, head and neck, liver or kidney cancer.

This clone was detected only a few times. Other DNA variants within this sample encode the same CDR3. V and J are TRBV5-1 and TRBJ1-5, with D uncertain. Germline lookup yields CDR1 SGHRS and CDR2 YFSETQ. V was clipped by 4 bases and J by 1 base, with 6 bases between them. The CDR3 contains 13 residues. In nucleotides, the CDR3 is TGCGCCAGCAGCCTCGACAGCAATCAGCCCCAGCATTTT. This translates into CASSLDSNQPQHF.

CDR3 amino acids: CASSDRSSGNTIYF. Here the CDR3 DNA reads TGTGCCAGCAGCGACCGTAGCTCTGGAAACACCATATATTTT. The chain combines TRBV11-3 with TRBJ1-3; D not resolved. With 5 bases removed from V and 0 bases from J, the gap between germline ends came to 8 bases. Germline V gene lookup returns CDR1 SGHNT and CDR2 YENEEA. This CDR3 has 14 residues.

The chain links TRBV6-5 to TRBJ2-3, with unresolved D. This CDR3 contains 15 residues. Trimming shortened V by 2 bases and J by 1 base, and 10 bases separated the two germline ends. The germline gives CDR1 MNHEY, CDR2 SVGAGI. The CDR3 here is CASSYKGLGTDTQYF. For the CDR3, the DNA is TGTGCCAGCAGTTACAAGGGCCTCGGCACAGATACGCAGTATTTT.

This clone has a handful of counts. The chain couples TRBV7-7 to TRBJ2-3; D is unclear. V was cut by 1 base and J by 4 bases, with 12 bases left in between. This CDR3 has 15 residues. Looked up from germline, CDR1 is SSHAT and CDR2 is FNYEAQ (reference sequence). This CDR3 is CASSLGGSGADTQYF. In DNA form, the CDR3 reads TGTGCCAGCAGCTTAGGTGGCTCTGGAGCAGATACGCAGTATTTT.

The rearrangement links TRBV5-1 to TRBJ2-3, with D perhaps TRBD1 or TRBD2 (5 bases each). Per the germline V gene, CDR1 is SGHRS and CDR2 is YFSETQ. The length of the CDR3 is 14 residues. V was pared by 5 bases and J by 3 bases, with 13 bases between. The CDR3 reads CASREGSGTDTQYF. CDR3 sequence (DNA): TGCGCCAGCAGAGAGGGGTCGGGGACAGATACGCAGTATTTT.

The rearrangement uses TRBV5-1 and TRBJ1-1; 9 positions match TRBD1. The trim removed 4 bases at V and 1 base at J, leaving 8 bases unmatched. Germline lookup yields CDR1 SGHRS and CDR2 YFSETQ. The CDR3 spans 16 residues. The CDR3 sequence: CASSHRDRVSNTEAFF. The CDR3 DNA is TGCGCCAGCAGCCACCGGGACAGGGTCTCGAACACTGAAGCTTTCTTT.

The chain couples TRBV9 to TRBJ2-5; D may be TRBD1 or TRBD2 (6 bases each). This CDR3 comprises 14 residues. Between the trimmed V and J ends, which lost 0 bases and 9 bases, there was a span of 15 bases. Per the germline V gene, CDR1 is SGDLS and CDR2 is YYNGEE. The CDR3 here is CASSVDVRGRPQYF. The CDR3 DNA sequence: TGTGCCAGCAGCGTAGATGTCCGGGGGCGGCCCCAGTACTTC. The entire variable domain, with the rest obtained from reference TRBV9 and TRBJ2-5, is as follows: DSGVTQTPKHLITATGQRVTLRCSPRSGDLSVYWYQQSLDQGLQFLIQYYNGEERAKGNILERFSAQQFPDLHSELNLSSLELGDSALYFCASSVDVRGRPQYFGPGTRLLVL.

V gene TRBV7-2 combines with J gene TRBJ1-2; D gene uncertain. V was shortened by 3 bases and J by 8 bases, with 19 bases between the two germline ends. This CDR3 has 15 amino acids. Germline assignment: CDR1 SGHTA and CDR2 FQGNSA. CDR3 sequence reads: CASSLVSDGSRGYTF. CDR3 sequence (DNA): TGTGCCAGCAGCTTGGTGTCGGACGGATCGAGGGGCTACACCTTC.

This chain links TRBV9 with TRBJ2-3; 14 bases are shared with TRBD2. This CDR3 spans 17 amino acids. Germline trimming cut 4 bases from V and 4 bases from J; bases unmatched to any gene: 8. Germline V lookup: CDR1 SGDLS, CDR2 YYNGEE. CDR3 coding DNA: TGTGCCAGCAGCCCGACTAGCGGGGGGGCAATCCCAGATACGCAGTATTTT. Protein sequence: CASSPTSGGAIPDTQYF. Filled out from reference TRBV9 and TRBJ2-3, the complete variable domain reads DSGVTQTPKHLITATGQRVTLRCSPRSGDLSVYWYQQSLDQGLQFLIQYYNGEERAKGNILERFSAQQFPDLHSELNLSSLELGDSALYFCASSPTSGGAIPDTQYFGPGTRLTVL.

This chain links TRBV5-1 with TRBJ1-4; D possibly corresponds to TRBD1 (5 bases). CDR3 length equals 14 residues. Trimming took 3 bases from V and 8 from J, leaving 14 bases between them. Germline assignment: CDR1 SGHRS and CDR2 YFSETQ. The chain's CDR3 is CASSSGTQGEKLFF. The CDR3 DNA reads as TGCGCCAGCAGCTCCGGGACGCAAGGGGAAAAACTGTTTTTT.

The chain employs TRBV5-6 and TRBJ1-4; D may be TRBD1 (5 bases). V was clipped by 0 bases and J by 4 bases, with 7 bases between them. Germline V lookup: CDR1 SGHDT, CDR2 YYEEEE. This CDR3 region has 14 residues. The CDR3 region has the DNA TGTGCCAGCAGCTTGGGCGACAGTAATGAAAAACTGTTTTTT. It codes for CASSLGDSNEKLFF.

The chain carries TRBV4-3 and TRBJ1-6; D is ambiguous. Germline assignment: CDR1 LGHNA and CDR2 YSLEER. V was cut by 0 bases and J by 6 bases, with 6 bases left in between. The CDR3 totals 14 residues. The CDR3 DNA reads as TGCGCCAGCAGCCAAGACTCGTCTAATTCACCCCTCCACTTT. Protein sequence: CASSQDSSNSPLHF.

The chain uses TRBV28 and TRBJ1-2; a weak D match, TRBD1 (5 bases). The CDR3 runs 13 residues. V was pared by 10 bases and J by 4 bases, with 16 bases between. Per the germline V gene, CDR1 is MDHEN and CDR2 is SYDVKM. The DNA for the CDR3 is TGTGCCACCATGGACGGGGGTCTCTATGGCTACACCTTC. This codes for CATMDGGLYGYTF.

The chain couples TRBV7-3 to TRBJ2-7; D call uncertain. Germline assignment: CDR1 SGHTA and CDR2 FQGTGA. The CDR3 has 14 residues. V lost 2 bases, J lost 3 bases, and 11 bases lay in between. CDR3 amino acids: CASSLGLGFYEQYF. Here the CDR3 DNA reads TGTGCCAGCAGCTTAGGGTTGGGTTTCTACGAGCAGTACTTC. The whole variable domain, filled in from reference TRBV7-3 and TRBJ2-7, reads GAGVSQTPSNKVTEKGKYVELRCDPISGHTALYWYRQSLGQGPEFLIYFQGTGAADDSGLPNDRFFAVRPEGSVSTLKIQRTERGDSAVYLCASSLGLGFYEQYFGPGTRLTVT.

The chain uses TRBV2 and TRBJ2-5, with D perhaps TRBD1 or TRBD2 (5 bases each). Near its end, the DNA agrees better with TRBJ2-7, so the J call may be wrong. Germline assignment: CDR1 SNHLY and CDR2 FYNNEI. The CDR3 runs to 14 residues. CDR3 loop: CASSAMGVSYEQYF. CDR3 coding DNA: TGTGCCAGCAGTGCGATGGGGGTCTCCTACGAGCAGTACTTC.

V usage is TRBV28 and J usage is TRBJ1-2, with a possible D match to TRBD1 (5 bases). Deletions cut 6 bases from V and 4 bases from J, with 12 bases between. This CDR3 has 13 amino acids. Germline CDR1 MDHEN, CDR2 SYDVKM. Here the CDR3 reads CASRVGRGYGYTF. In nucleotides, the CDR3 is TGTGCCAGCAGGGTCGGGAGGGGCTATGGCTACACCTTC.

Details on this clone: The same CDR3 arises from other DNA sequences in this sample as well. This sequence joins TRBV30 and TRBJ2-5, with no clear D. Deletions cut 8 bases from V and 1 base from J, with 14 bases between. The CDR3 runs to 13 residues. The germline V gene encodes CDR1 GTSNPN and CDR2 SVGIG (reference sequence). This CDR3 is CARRGRAQETQYF. The CDR3 DNA follows: TGTGCCCGCCGCGGTCGGGCCCAAGAGACCCAGTACTTC.